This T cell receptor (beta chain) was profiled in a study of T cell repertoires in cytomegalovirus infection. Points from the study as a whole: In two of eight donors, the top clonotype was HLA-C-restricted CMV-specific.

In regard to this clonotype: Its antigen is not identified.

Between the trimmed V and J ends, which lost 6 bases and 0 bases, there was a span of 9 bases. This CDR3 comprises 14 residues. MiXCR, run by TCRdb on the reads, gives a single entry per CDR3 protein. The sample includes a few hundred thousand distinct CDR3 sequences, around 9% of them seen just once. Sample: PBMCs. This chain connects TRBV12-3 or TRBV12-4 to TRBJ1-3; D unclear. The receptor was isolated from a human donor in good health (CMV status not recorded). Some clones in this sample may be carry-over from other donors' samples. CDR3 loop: CASRRLSSGNTIYF. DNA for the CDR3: TGTGCCAGCAGGCGACTTAGCTCTGGAAACACCATATATTTT.